The present TCR beta chain was sequenced within a study of human T cells and chemical hapten exposure. Study-level information: 2% DPC was applied to roughly 2 cm by roughly 2 cm of upper inner arm skin for sensitization. Doses of diphenylcyclopropenone went to the patients' scalps weekly throughout the approximately 22-week study. Regarding the study as a whole: Because all patients had alopecia, their immune responses might differ from healthy ones.

This CDR3 is 14 amino acids long. The germline V gene encodes CDR1 DFQATT and CDR2 SNEGSKA (reference sequence). The trim removed 0 bases at V and 5 bases at J, leaving 5 bases unmatched. The time point is: patch test 2, 6 weeks after DPC sensitization. The treatment here: therapeutic diphenylcyclopropenone sensitization with weekly scalp DPC. The table lists this clonotype with a few counts. The antigen remains unidentified. Via MiXCR, TCRdb re-called the RACE reads, giving one row per CDR3 protein. The sample includes over 130,000 distinct CDR3 sequences, approximately 10% of them seen just once. The source of this sequence is a woman aged 50 to 60 with alopecia areata. Some clones in this sample may be carry-over from other donors' samples. The chain combines TRBV20-1 with TRBJ2-7, with 9 bases matching TRBD2. The sample was whole blood, taken in connection with sensitization to the hapten diphenylcyclopropenone (DPC). CDR3 amino acids: CSARELGLAHEQYF. The CDR3 DNA reads as TGCAGTGCTAGAGAGCTGGGACTAGCCCACGAGCAGTACTTC.